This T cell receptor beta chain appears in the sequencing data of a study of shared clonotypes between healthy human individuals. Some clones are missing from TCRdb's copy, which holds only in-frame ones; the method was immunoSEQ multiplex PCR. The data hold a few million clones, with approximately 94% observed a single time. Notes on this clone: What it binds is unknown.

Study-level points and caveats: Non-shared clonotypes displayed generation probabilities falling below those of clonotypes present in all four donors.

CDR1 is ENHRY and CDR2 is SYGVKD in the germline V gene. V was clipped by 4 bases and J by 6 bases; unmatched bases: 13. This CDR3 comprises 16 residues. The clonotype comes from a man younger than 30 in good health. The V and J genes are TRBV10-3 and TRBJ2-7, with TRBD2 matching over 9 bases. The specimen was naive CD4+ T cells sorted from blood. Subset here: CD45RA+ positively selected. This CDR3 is CAISGRGDSGRTEQYF. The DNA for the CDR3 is TGTGCCATCAGTGGGCGGGGAGATAGCGGGAGAACCGAGCAGTACTTC.